This record covers a single T cell receptor beta chain. The antigen is not known. Donors came from a validation cohort of about 120 subjects, distinct from the first 666-subject cohort. These data originate in a study of cytomegalovirus exposure and HLA in healthy donors. Study-wide points: The study designated 164 TCR beta chains cytomegalovirus-associated.

V lost 6 bases, J lost 5 bases, and 17 bases lay in between. CDR1 is SGHRS and CDR2 is YFSETQ in the germline V gene. The CDR3 runs 14 residues. The data were produced by immunoSEQ multiplex PCR, yet TCRdb's version contains in-frame clones alone and is incomplete. Among about 140,000 clones listed, roughly 90% were seen once. The chain uses TRBV5-1 and TRBJ1-1; D may be TRBD1 (5 bases). This TCR was recovered from a man younger than 30 in good health and CMV-seronegative. What was sequenced was PBMCs. Written as DNA, the CDR3 is TGCGCCAGCATGGAGGGACCGGGGGGGACTGAAGCTTTCTTT. Protein: CASMEGPGGTEAFF. The full variable domain, in which reference TRBV5-1 and TRBJ1-1 provide the parts outside the CDR3, is KAGVTQTPRYLIKTRGQQVTLSCSPISGHRSVSWYQQTPGQGLQFLFEYFSETQRNKGNFPGRFSGRQFSNSRSEMNVSTLELGDSALYLCASMEGPGGTEAFFGQGTRLTVV.